A single sample gave rise to the 29 T cell receptor beta chains below, sequenced in a study of blood T cell repertoires in COVID-19. Clones were sequenced by immunoSEQ multiplex PCR, and TCRdb holds only the in-frame ones, with some missing. This sample carries under 200,000 clones, around 85% of them seen once, and the ten largest clones take 5.6%. Sequenced sample: PBMCs or T cells enriched from blood (not recorded which). All receptors come from a woman between 40 and 50 years old with acute COVID-19.

V is TRBV19 and J is TRBJ2-1, with TRBD2 matching 9 bases. In germline, CDR1 is LNHDA, CDR2 SQIVND (reference sequence). Unmatched junction bases numbered 5, after V lost 6 bases and J lost 8 bases. This CDR3 contains 13 residues. Here the CDR3 reads CASSLAGAHEQFF. CDR3 nucleotide sequence: TGTGCCAGTAGCTTAGCGGGAGCCCATGAGCAGTTCTTC. Full variable domain (missing parts from reference TRBV19 and TRBJ2-1): DGGITQSPKYLFRKEGQNVTLSCEQNLNHDAMYWYRQDPGQGLRLIYYSQIVNDFQKGDIAEGYSVSREKKESFPLTVTSAQKNPTAFYLCASSLAGAHEQFFGPGTRLTVL.

This clone has only a few counts. V gene TRBV9 combines with J gene TRBJ2-1, with D unresolved. In germline, CDR1 is SGDLS, CDR2 YYNGEE. V lost 0 bases to trimming and J lost 8 bases, with 12 bases between them. The CDR3 consists of 14 residues. CDR3 residues: CASSVVGVWDEQFF. In nucleotides, the CDR3 is TGTGCCAGCAGCGTAGTCGGAGTTTGGGATGAGCAGTTCTTC.

The chain is built from TRBV7-8 and TRBJ1-1; D remains ambiguous. V was pared by 5 bases and J by 6 bases, with 10 bases between. Looked up from germline, CDR1 is SGHVS and CDR2 is FQNEAQ. This CDR3 has 12 amino acids. The CDR3 coding sequence is TGTGCCAGCAGCCCGCGTCCCGCTGAAGCTTTCTTT. It yields the protein CASSPRPAEAFF.

The CDR3 spells CASSFYGLAATSYNEQFF. The DNA of the CDR3 is TGTGCCAGCAGCTTTTACGGACTAGCGGCGACCTCCTACAATGAGCAGTTCTTC. The V call is TRBV13, the J call TRBJ2-1; TRBD2 aligns across 10 bases. The CDR3 is made up of 18 amino acids. The junction had 8 bases not matched to a gene; V was cut back by 3 bases and J by 0 bases. In germline, CDR1 is PRHDT, CDR2 FYEKMQ (reference sequence).

The J gene is TRBJ1-1, the V gene TRBV10-3, with D maybe TRBD1 (5 bases). The CDR3 totals 13 residues. V lost 4 bases and J 2 bases, leaving 8 bases between the germline ends. Germline V CDR1 and CDR2: ENHRY, SYGVKD. CDR3 coding DNA: TGTGCCATCAGTGTTACAGGTAACACTGAAGCTTTCTTT. Amino acid sequence: CAISVTGNTEAFF.

This sequence joins TRBV7-8 and TRBJ2-1; D call uncertain. This CDR3 has 12 residues. With 1 base removed from V and 7 bases from J, the gap between germline ends came to 5 bases. Germline CDR1 SGHVS, CDR2 FQNEAQ. The CDR3 here is CASSLVANEQFF. The CDR3 bases are TGTGCCAGCAGCTTAGTGGCAAATGAGCAGTTCTTC.

The chain links TRBV5-6 to TRBJ2-3; D perhaps matches TRBD1 (6 bases). V gave up 0 bases and J gave up 0 bases, with 14 bases separating them. Looked up from germline, CDR1 is SGHDT and CDR2 is YYEEEE. The CDR3 is 17 residues long. The CDR3 spells CASSLAGTTTSTDTQYF. The CDR3 DNA is TGTGCCAGCAGCTTGGCCGGGACAACCACTAGCACAGATACGCAGTATTTT.

The chain combines TRBV2 with TRBJ2-3, with D maybe TRBD1 (6 bases). V lost 5 bases to trimming and J lost 0 bases, with 12 bases between them. CDR1 and CDR2 from the germline V gene are SNHLY and FYNNEI. CDR3 size: 15 residues. In DNA, the CDR3 is TGTGCCAGCAGTACAGGGTCGCCTAGCACAGATACGCAGTATTTT. Encoded protein: CASSTGSPSTDTQYF.

The J gene is TRBJ2-4, the V gene TRBV2; D gene unclear. CDR1 is SNHLY and CDR2 is FYNNEI in the germline V gene. The CDR3 covers 15 residues. Between the trimmed V and J ends, which lost 2 bases and 0 bases, there was a span of 8 bases. This CDR3 reads CASSEQSLAKNIQYF. CDR3 in DNA: TGTGCCAGCAGTGAACAGTCCTTAGCCAAAAACATTCAGTACTTC. The full variable domain, in which reference TRBV2 and TRBJ2-4 provide the parts outside the CDR3, is EPEVTQTPSHQVTQMGQEVILRCVPISNHLYFYWYRQILGQKVEFLVSFYNNEISEKSEIFDDQFSVERPDGSNFTLKIRSTKLEDSAMYFCASSEQSLAKNIQYFGAGTRLSVL.

The gene calls are TRBV7-8 and TRBJ1-1, with D perhaps matching TRBD1 (6 bases). Trimming cost V 2 bases and J 6 bases, with 7 bases left between them. The CDR3 runs 12 residues. Germline V gene sequence: CDR1 SGHVS, CDR2 FQNEAQ. CDR3 loop: CASSLKGAEAFF. CDR3 DNA: TGTGCCAGCAGCTTAAAGGGGGCTGAAGCTTTCTTT.

The chain joins TRBV21-1 to TRBJ1-1; TRBD1, as called in the table, went unchecked against the DNA. TRBV21-1 is shown as a pseudogene. The CDR3 sequence is 18 residues long. CDR3 coding DNA: TGTGCCAGCAGCGCAGATAGACACCAGCCTTCGATTAACACTGAAGCTTTCTTT. Protein: CASSADRHQPSINTEAFF.

There are many counts of this clone. V gene TRBV24-1 combines with J gene TRBJ2-2, with 10 bases that match TRBD2. The CDR3 loop spans 14 amino acids. V lost 8 bases to trimming and J lost 6 bases; unmatched junction nucleotides: 5. Germline CDR1 KGHDR, CDR2 SFDVKD. In DNA form, the CDR3 reads TGTGCCACCACTAGCGGGAGATCTGCCGGGGAGCTGTTTTTT. Its protein is CATTSGRSAGELFF.

This rearrangement joins TRBV7-3 to TRBJ2-3, with 7 positions matching TRBD2. The CDR3 runs 17 residues. Trimming at V came to 0 bases and at J to 3 bases, leaving 9 bases not matched to a gene. In germline, CDR1 is SGHTA, CDR2 FQGTGA. The CDR3 is CASSLTAAGVGTDTQYF. The CDR3 nucleotides read TGTGCCAGCAGCTTAACGGCGGCGGGAGTAGGAACAGATACGCAGTATTTT.

The rearrangement joins TRBV6-5 to TRBJ1-2; no firm D call. Per germline, CDR1 MNHEY and CDR2 SVGAGI. Trimming stripped 10 bases from V and 4 bases from J, with 19 bases between. The CDR3 sequence is 14 residues long. The CDR3 region is CATIDISGGYGYTF. Written as DNA, the CDR3 is TGTGCCACCATCGACATTTCGGGAGGCTATGGCTACACCTTC.

The chain carries TRBV11-3 and TRBJ2-7, with D perhaps TRBD2 (5 bases). CDR1 and CDR2 from the germline V gene are SGHNT and YENEEA. The V end lost 8 bases, the J end lost 5 bases, and 10 bases lay between the germline ends. The CDR3 extends over 11 amino acids. The CDR3 sequence: CASGFGDEQYF. CDR3 sequence (DNA): TGTGCCAGCGGGTTCGGGGACGAGCAGTACTTC.

The chain uses TRBV7-6 and TRBJ2-1, with TRBD2 matching 7 bases. The CDR3 runs 13 residues. CDR1 is SGHVS, CDR2 FNYEAQ, per germline. The trim removed 1 base at V and 12 bases at J, leaving 6 bases unmatched. The CDR3 nucleotides read TGTGCCAGCAGCTTAGAGGGACTATCAGGGCAGTTCTTC. This encodes CASSLEGLSGQFF. Based on the CDR3 plus reference TRBV7-6 and TRBJ2-1, the full variable domain is GAGVSQSPRYKVTKRGQDVALRCDPISGHVSLYWYRQALGQGPEFLTYFNYEAQQDKSGLPNDRFSAERPEGSISTLTIQRTEQRDSAMYRCASSLEGLSGQFFGPGTRLTVL.

The J gene is TRBJ2-1, the V gene TRBV7-9; possible D gene TRBD1, 5 bases. V was cut by 2 bases and J by 6 bases, with 20 bases left in between. The length of the CDR3 is 17 residues. The germline V gene encodes CDR1 SEHNR and CDR2 FQNEAQ (reference sequence). The CDR3 nucleotides read TGTGCCAGCAGCTTAAGGGCCCGCGAGCTAAGGGGCAATGAGCAGTTCTTC. This gives the protein CASSLRARELRGNEQFF.

J is TRBJ1-2 and V is TRBV12-3 or TRBV12-4, with no clear D. The CDR3 is 13 residues long. Trimming pared 1 base from V and 6 bases from J, leaving 9 bases between. CDR3 sequence: CASSLESDHGYTF. CDR3 coding DNA: TGTGCCAGCAGTTTAGAGTCAGATCATGGCTACACCTTC.

The V gene is TRBV5-1, the J gene TRBJ2-7; D may be TRBD2 (6 bases). The germline gives CDR1 SGHRS, CDR2 YFSETQ. V lost 2 bases, J lost 4 bases, and 13 bases lay in between. CDR3 length: 14 amino acids. CDR3 region: CASSFRDSLYEQYF. The CDR3 region has the DNA TGCGCCAGCAGCTTCAGGGACTCGCTATACGAGCAGTACTTC.

This sequence joins TRBV3-1 (or the pseudogene TRBV3-2) and TRBJ2-2; 11 bases line up with TRBD2. This CDR3 is 18 amino acids long. Trimming removed 3 bases from V and 4 bases from J; junction bases left unmatched: 10. Germline V gene sequence: CDR1 LGHDT, CDR2 YNNKEL (reference sequence). For the CDR3, the DNA is TGTGCCAGCAGCCACTTTACACTAGCGGGAGCAAGCACCGGGGAGCTGTTTTTT. Amino acid sequence: CASSHFTLAGASTGELFF.

This clone was observed a few times. The chain carries TRBV21-1 and TRBJ2-7; the table's D call TRBD2 went unverified against the DNA. TRBV21-1 counts as a pseudogene. The CDR3 covers 14 residues. The CDR3 loop is CASSSSTGSYEQYV. The DNA of the CDR3 is TGTGCCAGCAGCAGTTCTACGGGCTCCTACGAGCAGTACGTC.

This clone was picked up a small number of times. V is TRBV6-5 and J is TRBJ2-7; 8 bases fit TRBD2. Trimming took 5 bases from V and 1 from J; bases not matched to a gene: 7. CDR3 length equals 15 residues. The germline V gene encodes CDR1 MNHEY and CDR2 SVGAGI. The CDR3 region has the DNA TGTGCCAGCAGTAACCCTTCTAGCGGGTCCTACGAGCAGTACTTC. It encodes CASSNPSSGSYEQYF.

The V call is TRBV7-9, the J call TRBJ1-2; 9 positions agree with TRBD1. CDR1 is SEHNR, CDR2 FQNEAQ, per germline (reference sequence). V dropped 5 bases and J dropped 8; count of bases not matched to a gene: 6. CDR3 length equals 13 residues. CDR3 region: CASSPGQGRGYTF. The CDR3 DNA follows: TGTGCCAGCAGCCCGGGACAGGGTCGGGGCTACACCTTC.

The rearrangement joins TRBV5-1 to TRBJ2-1, with 12 bases fitting TRBD2. CDR1 and CDR2 from the germline V gene are SGHRS and YFSETQ. The CDR3 is 15 residues long. With V trimmed by 6 bases and J by 4 bases, 5 bases remained unmatched. The CDR3 DNA follows: TGCGCCAGCAAATCTCTAGCGGGAGGGTACAATGAGCAGTTCTTC. Translated, it gives CASKSLAGGYNEQFF.

The rearrangement links TRBV5-6 to TRBJ1-2; TRBD1 aligns across 7 bases. Losses at the gene ends were 2 bases for V and 3 bases for J; bases not matched to a gene: 10. Germline loops: CDR1 SGHDT, CDR2 YYEEEE. This CDR3 region has 16 residues. Here the CDR3 DNA reads TGTGCCAGCAGCTTTGGCGAAGGGGGCTTGGACTATGGCTACACCTTC. The encoded protein is CASSFGEGGLDYGYTF. Looking up the rest from reference TRBV5-6 and TRBJ1-2 gives the full variable domain: DAGVTQSPTHLIKTRGQQVTLRCSPKSGHDTVSWYQQALGQGPQFIFQYYEEEERQRGNFPDRFSGHQFPNYSSELNVNALLLGDSALYLCASSFGEGGLDYGYTFGSGTRLTVV.

The V gene is TRBV10-3, the J gene TRBJ1-2, with D uncertain. V was clipped by 2 bases and J by 5 bases, with 9 bases between them. There are 13 residues in the CDR3. Germline V gene data show CDR1 as ENHRY and CDR2 as SYGVKD. CDR3 amino acids: CAISELETYGYTF. CDR3 in DNA: TGTGCCATCAGTGAGCTTGAGACATATGGCTACACCTTC.

The CDR3 sequence: CASSELTSGSEDEQFF. The CDR3 coding sequence is TGTGCCAGCAGCGAATTAACTAGCGGGAGTGAGGATGAGCAGTTCTTC. V and J are TRBV21-1 and TRBJ2-1; TRBD2 is taken as the D call from the table, unchecked against the DNA. TRBV21-1 is given as a pseudogene. CDR3 length: 16 residues.

Within the sample, this clone is medium-sized. The CDR3 is CASSRTSGTGANVLTF. As DNA, the CDR3 is TGTGCCAGCAGCCGGACTAGCGGGACTGGGGCCAACGTCCTGACTTTC. The chain employs TRBV4-2 and TRBJ2-6; 12 nucleotides match TRBD2. The germline gives CDR1 LGHNA, CDR2 YNFKEQ. This CDR3 contains 16 residues. V was clipped by 4 bases and J by 2 bases; unmatched bases: 0.

The sample holds one count of this clone. This rearrangement joins TRBV6-4 to TRBJ2-3; D is perhaps TRBD1 (6 bases). This CDR3 contains 14 residues. The V gene lost 2 bases and the J gene lost 6 bases, with 12 bases spanning the gap. The germline V gene has CDR1 MRHNA and CDR2 SNTAGT. CDR3 amino acids: CASSDGTPGDTQYF. CDR3 DNA: TGTGCCAGCAGTGACGGGACACCCGGGGATACGCAGTATTTT.